The clone carrying this T cell receptor beta chain was seen a handful of times. The record originates from a study of sequential checkpoint blockade in melanoma. Study-level background: Maintenance nivolumab came after either treatment sequence. Matched biopsies came pretreatment and at week 13 for some 21 patients.

Described treatment: randomized to nivolumab then ipilimumab (arm A) or the reverse (arm B). The protocol was immunoSEQ multiplex PCR, while the TCRdb copy is restricted to in-frame clones and leaves out a portion. The sample contains several thousand clones, approximately 22% of which appear only once. V lost 5 bases, J lost 4 bases, and 10 bases stayed unmatched. The CDR3 consists of 15 residues. Looked up from germline, CDR1 is MGHDK and CDR2 is SYGVNS. V gene TRBV25-1 combines with J gene TRBJ1-2; 7 bases match TRBD1. This clonotype originated in a human donor with melanoma. The material was tumor tissue (inferred from file names), obtained from a patient given nivolumab and ipilimumab in sequence. CDR3: CASSPTGQRIYGYTF. The CDR3 nucleotides are TGTGCCAGCAGTCCAACGGGACAGCGAATCTATGGCTACACCTTC.